One T cell receptor (beta chain) is described in this entry. Via CD45RO/CCR7/CD25/CD127/CD95/CD27, cells of the CD4+ naive, central memory, regulatory and stem cell-like memory subsets were sorted. Reverse transcription of all isolated RNA meant that expressed TCRB transcripts were sequenced. An average of around 3.9 million reads was obtained for naive, central memory and regulatory T cell samples. Some clones are missing from TCRdb's copy, which holds only in-frame ones; the method was immunoSEQ multiplex PCR. Here the sample spans about half a million clones, approximately 30% being singletons. This record comes from a study of beta chain features in type 1 diabetes. The source material was naive CD4+ T cells from blood. The TCR comes from a man aged 18-30 years in good health.

The CDR3 DNA reads TGTGCCAGCAGTTTTGGCGACACGAGAGGGGAAAAACTGTTTTTT. Translating gives CASSFGDTRGEKLFF. This chain uses TRBV27 with TRBJ1-4; D gene ambiguous. There are 15 residues in the CDR3. The V gene's germline CDR1 is MNHEY and CDR2 SMNVEV (reference sequence). With 3 bases removed from V and 8 bases from J, the gap between germline ends came to 16 bases.